This T cell receptor (beta chain) was identified in a study of blood T cell repertoires in COVID-19. Study information: T cells, B-cell-depleted T cells, or PBMCs provided the cDNA or gDNA that served as material.

Assay: immunoSEQ multiplex PCR; the TCRdb copy retains only in-frame clones and omits some. The sample yields around 200,000 clones, 65% to 85% seen once. V was clipped by 4 bases and J by 2 bases, with 13 bases between them. This CDR3 spans 14 amino acids. Looked up from germline, CDR1 is SGDLS and CDR2 is YYNGEE. The chain employs TRBV9 and TRBJ2-7; D remains ambiguous. Sequenced sample: peripheral blood. This sequence was found in a man aged 50-60 years with active or convalescent COVID-19. CDR3 sequence (DNA): TGTGCCAGCAGCCCCGCGGTCCCTGCCTACGAGCAGTACTTC. Protein product: CASSPAVPAYEQYF.